The rows below give T cell receptor beta chains drawn from one sample of a study of graft-versus-host responses after intestinal transplantation. Clones were read by immunoSEQ multiplex PCR, and TCRdb kept only the in-frame ones, dropping some. The sample includes around 37,000 clones, about nine tenths of them seen just once. The starting material was ileum tissue, obtained approximately 200 days after intestinal transplant. The receptor set was obtained from a human patient who received an intestinal transplant, so some T cells may come from the graft donor. Each CDR3 is given with its conserved first and last residue. The D gene is left open where the match is weak. Expanded clones get a size class; other rows say once, few or many, or leave the size out.

-	-	TRBJ2-3	TRBV7-3	CASSLKSPVDTQYF	TGTGCCAGCAGCTTAAAGTCCCCCGTGGATACGCAGTATTTT
TRBD2	-	TRBJ2-7	TRBV6-6	CASSGLAGGLSYEQYF	TGTGCCAGCAGCGGACTAGCGGGAGGCCTCTCCTACGAGCAGTACTTC
TRBD1	few	TRBJ1-2	TRBV6-6	CASSQGQGGYTF	TGTGCCAGCAGCCAGGGACAGGGAGGCTACACCTTC
TRBD1	-	TRBJ2-4	TRBV28	CASSKAGGKENIQYF	TGTGCCAGCAGCAAAGCAGGGGGCAAGGAAAACATTCAGTACTTC
TRBD2	-	TRBJ2-2	TRBV27	CASSSSDSGYTGELFF	TGTGCCAGCAGTTCCTCAGATAGCGGGTACACCGGGGAGCTGTTTTTT
-	-	TRBJ1-5	TRBV15	CATSPGQGTISNQPQHF	TGTGCCACCAGCCCCGGGCAGGGTACCATTAGCAATCAGCCCCAGCATTTT
-	-	TRBJ2-3	TRBV9	CASSVVTLDTQYF	TGTGCCAGCAGCGTAGTAACGCTAGATACGCAGTATTTT
-	once	TRBJ1-2	TRBV2	CASSGQARNYGYTF	TGTGCCAGCAGTGGACAGGCCCGAAACTATGGCTACACCTTC
-	-	TRBJ2-3	TRBV4-1	CASSLRGDTDTQYF	TGCGCCAGCAGCCTCCGGGGTGACACAGATACGCAGTATTTT
-	-	TRBJ1-5	TRBV6-5	CASSYTYSNQPQHF	TGTGCCAGCAGTTACACGTATAGCAATCAGCCCCAGCATTTT
-	-	TRBJ1-2	TRBV28	CASSLGGGSGYTF	TGTGCCAGCAGTTTAGGTGGGGGGAGTGGCTACACCTTC
-	-	TRBJ1-3	TRBV18	CASSPPRRISGNTIYF	TGTGCCAGCTCACCACCCAGACGGATCTCTGGAAACACCATATATTTT
-	few	TRBJ1-1	TRBV5-6	CASSFRFFTEAFF	TGTGCCAGCAGCTTTAGATTTTTCACTGAAGCTTTCTTT
-	-	TRBJ2-7	TRBV19	CATEASYEQYF	TGTGCCACCGAGGCTTCCTACGAGCAGTACTTC
TRBD2	-	TRBJ2-7	TRBV6-4	CASSARKPYTSGGPTYEQYF	TGTGCCAGCAGTGCGCGGAAACCCTATACTAGCGGGGGCCCGACCTACGAGCAGTACTTC
TRBD2	-	TRBJ2-3	TRBV28	CASSSRTSGRLDTQYF	TGTGCCAGCAGTTCCCGGACTAGCGGGAGGTTGGATACGCAGTATTTT
-	-	TRBJ1-4	TRBV25-1	CASSQTASATNEKLFF	TGTGCCAGCAGTCAGACAGCATCTGCAACTAATGAAAAACTGTTTTTT
-	few	TRBJ2-5	TRBV9	CASSVGSANQETQYF	TGTGCCAGCAGCGTAGGGAGCGCAAATCAAGAGACCCAGTACTTC
-	-	TRBJ1-5	TRBV4-1	CASSQGQAGNQPQHF	TGCGCCAGCAGCCAAGGACAGGCCGGCAATCAGCCCCAGCATTTT
-	-	TRBJ2-7	TRBV5-6	CASSSYYLNEQYF	TGTGCCAGCAGCTCCTACTACTTAAACGAGCAGTACTTC
TRBD1	-	TRBJ2-7	TRBV6-5	CASSYLGQGAYEQYF	TGTGCCAGCAGTTACCTTGGACAGGGGGCCTACGAGCAGTACTTC
TRBD1	-	TRBJ2-5	TRBV5-1	CASSWGQIQETQYF	TGCGCCAGCAGCTGGGGACAGATCCAAGAGACCCAGTACTTC
TRBD1	-	TRBJ2-7	TRBV27	CASSLAQGIPYEQYF	TGTGCCAGCAGTTTAGCACAGGGGATCCCCTACGAGCAGTACTTC
-	-	TRBJ2-4	TRBV28	CASRSGTPKNIQYF	TGTGCCAGCAGGAGCGGGACACCAAAAAACATTCAGTACTTC
-	-	TRBJ1-5	TRBV7-9	CASSREGQPQHF	TGTGCCAGCAGCCGTGAAGGGCAGCCCCAGCATTTT
TRBD2	-	TRBJ2-5	TRBV11-1	CASSLASGRSETQYF	TGTGCCAGCAGCTTAGCCAGCGGGAGGTCCGAGACCCAGTACTTC
TRBD2	-	TRBJ2-1	TRBV5-6	CASSSGLAGYNEQFF	TGTGCCAGCAGCTCAGGACTAGCGGGGTACAATGAGCAGTTCTTC
TRBD2	-	TRBJ2-1	TRBV15	CATSGDVRLARGEQFF	TGTGCCACCAGCGGGGACGTCAGACTAGCGAGGGGTGAGCAGTTCTTC
-	-	TRBJ2-1	TRBV21-1	CASSKKRLAGVSYNEQFF	TGTGCCAGCAGCAAAAAGAGACTAGCGGGAGTGTCCTACAATGAGCAGTTCTTC
TRBD2	-	TRBJ2-1	TRBV28	CASSSSGAVSYNEQFF	TGTGCCAGCAGTTCTAGCGGAGCAGTCTCCTACAATGAGCAGTTCTTC
TRBD2	few	TRBJ2-1	TRBV23-1	CASSQYRRESPHEQFF	TGCGCCAGCAGTCAATATCGGCGGGAGAGTCCCCATGAGCAGTTCTTC
-	-	TRBJ1-4	TRBV7-9	CASSQTWGEKLFF	TGTGCCAGCAGTCAGACCTGGGGTGAAAAACTGTTTTTT
-	few	TRBJ1-2	TRBV5-4	CASSLQGNGYTF	TGTGCCAGCAGCCTGCAGGGAAACGGCTACACCTTC
-	-	TRBJ2-7	TRBV12-5	CASGFRAYEQYF	TGTGCTAGTGGTTTCAGGGCCTACGAGCAGTACTTC
-	few	TRBJ2-7	TRBV19	CASSRNSNLATYEQYF	TGTGCCAGTAGTAGGAACAGCAACCTTGCCACCTACGAGCAGTACTTC
-	-	TRBJ1-2	TRBV28	CASSLVKQNYGYTF	TGTGCCAGCAGTTTAGTTAAGCAGAACTATGGCTACACCTTC
TRBD2	-	TRBJ2-5	TRBV5-1	CASSLGLAGGQETQYF	TGCGCCAGCAGCTTGGGGCTAGCGGGGGGGCAAGAGACCCAGTACTTC
-	-	TRBJ2-1	TRBV5-1	CASSSLEGWYSYNEQFF	TGCGCCAGCAGCTCTCTTGAAGGGTGGTACTCCTACAATGAGCAGTTCTTC
TRBD1	few	TRBJ2-3	TRBV18	CASSGQGADTQYF	TGTGCCAGCTCAGGACAGGGGGCAGATACGCAGTATTTT